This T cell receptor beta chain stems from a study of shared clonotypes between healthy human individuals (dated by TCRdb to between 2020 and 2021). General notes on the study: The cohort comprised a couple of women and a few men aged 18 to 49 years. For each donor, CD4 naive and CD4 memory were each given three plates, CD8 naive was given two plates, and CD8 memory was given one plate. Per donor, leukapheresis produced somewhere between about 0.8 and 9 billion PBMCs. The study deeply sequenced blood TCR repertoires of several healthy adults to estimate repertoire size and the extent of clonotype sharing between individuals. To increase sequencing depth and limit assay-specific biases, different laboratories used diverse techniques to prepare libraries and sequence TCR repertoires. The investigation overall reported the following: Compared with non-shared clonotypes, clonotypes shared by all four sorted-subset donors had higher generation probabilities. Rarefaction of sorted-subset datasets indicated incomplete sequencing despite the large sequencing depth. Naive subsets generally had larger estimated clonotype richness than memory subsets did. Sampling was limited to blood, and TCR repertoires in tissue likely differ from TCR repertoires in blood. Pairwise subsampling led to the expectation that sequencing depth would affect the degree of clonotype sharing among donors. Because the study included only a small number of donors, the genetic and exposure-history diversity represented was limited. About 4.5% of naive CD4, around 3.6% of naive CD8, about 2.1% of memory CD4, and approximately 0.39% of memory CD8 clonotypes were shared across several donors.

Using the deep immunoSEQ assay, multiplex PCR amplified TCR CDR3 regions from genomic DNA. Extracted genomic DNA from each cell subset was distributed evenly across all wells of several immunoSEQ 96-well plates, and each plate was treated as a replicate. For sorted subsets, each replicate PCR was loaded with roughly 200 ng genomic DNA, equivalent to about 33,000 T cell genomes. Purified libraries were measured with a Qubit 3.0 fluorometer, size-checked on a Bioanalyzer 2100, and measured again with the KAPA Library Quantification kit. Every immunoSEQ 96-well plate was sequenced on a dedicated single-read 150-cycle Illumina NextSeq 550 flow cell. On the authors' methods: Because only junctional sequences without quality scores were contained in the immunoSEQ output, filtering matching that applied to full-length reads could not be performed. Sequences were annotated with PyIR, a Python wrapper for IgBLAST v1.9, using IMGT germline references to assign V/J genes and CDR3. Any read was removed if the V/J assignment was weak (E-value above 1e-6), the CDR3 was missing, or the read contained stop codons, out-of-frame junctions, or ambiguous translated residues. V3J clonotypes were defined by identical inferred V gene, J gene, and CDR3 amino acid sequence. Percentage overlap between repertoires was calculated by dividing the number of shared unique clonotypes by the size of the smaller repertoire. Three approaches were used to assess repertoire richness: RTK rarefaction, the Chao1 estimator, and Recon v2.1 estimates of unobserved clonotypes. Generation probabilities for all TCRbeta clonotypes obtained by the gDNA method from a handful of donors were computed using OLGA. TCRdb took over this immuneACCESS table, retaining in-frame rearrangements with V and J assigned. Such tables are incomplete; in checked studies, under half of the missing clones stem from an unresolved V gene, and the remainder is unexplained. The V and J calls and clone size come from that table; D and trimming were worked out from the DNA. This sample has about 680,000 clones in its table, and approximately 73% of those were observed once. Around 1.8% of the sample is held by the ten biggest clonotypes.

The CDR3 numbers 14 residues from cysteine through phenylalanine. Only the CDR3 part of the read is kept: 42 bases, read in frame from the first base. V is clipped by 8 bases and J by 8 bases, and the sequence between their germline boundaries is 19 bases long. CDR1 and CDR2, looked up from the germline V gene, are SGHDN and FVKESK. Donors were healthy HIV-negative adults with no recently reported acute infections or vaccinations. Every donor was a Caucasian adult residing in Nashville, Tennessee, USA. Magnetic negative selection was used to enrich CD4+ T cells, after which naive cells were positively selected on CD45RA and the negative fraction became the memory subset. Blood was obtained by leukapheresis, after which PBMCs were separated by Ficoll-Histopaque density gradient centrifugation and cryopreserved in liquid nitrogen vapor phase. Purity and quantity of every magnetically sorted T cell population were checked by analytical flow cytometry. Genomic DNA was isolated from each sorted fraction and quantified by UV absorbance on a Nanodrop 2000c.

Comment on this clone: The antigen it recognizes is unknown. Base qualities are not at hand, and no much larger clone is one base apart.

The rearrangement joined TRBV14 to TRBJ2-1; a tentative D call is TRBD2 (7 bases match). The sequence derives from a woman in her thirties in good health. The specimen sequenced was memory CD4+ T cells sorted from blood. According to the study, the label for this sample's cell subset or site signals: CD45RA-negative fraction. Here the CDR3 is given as CASLASGQSHEQFF. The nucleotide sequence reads TGTGCCAGCTTAGCTAGCGGACAGTCCCATGAGCAGTTCTTC.